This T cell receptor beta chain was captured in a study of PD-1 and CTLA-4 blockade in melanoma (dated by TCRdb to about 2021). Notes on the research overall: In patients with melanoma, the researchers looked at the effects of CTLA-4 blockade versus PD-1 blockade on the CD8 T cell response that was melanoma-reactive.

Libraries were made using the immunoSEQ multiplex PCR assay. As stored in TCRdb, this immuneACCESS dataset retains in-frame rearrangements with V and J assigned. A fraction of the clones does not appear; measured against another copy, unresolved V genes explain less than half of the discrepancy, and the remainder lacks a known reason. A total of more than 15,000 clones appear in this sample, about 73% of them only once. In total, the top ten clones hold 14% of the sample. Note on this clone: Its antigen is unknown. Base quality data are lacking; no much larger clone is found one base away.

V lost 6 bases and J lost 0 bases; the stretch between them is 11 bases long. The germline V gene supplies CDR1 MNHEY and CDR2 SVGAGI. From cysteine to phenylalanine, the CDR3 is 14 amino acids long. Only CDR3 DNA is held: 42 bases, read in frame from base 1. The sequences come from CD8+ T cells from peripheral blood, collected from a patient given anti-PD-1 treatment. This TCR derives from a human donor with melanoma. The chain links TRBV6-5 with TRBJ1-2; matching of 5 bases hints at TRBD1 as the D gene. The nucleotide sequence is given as TGTGCCAGCAGATGGGGGGGGGCTAACTATGGCTACACCTTC. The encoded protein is CASRWGGANYGYTF.